The clone carrying this TCR beta chain has ten or more counts. This CDR3 has 15 amino acids. V shed 3 bases and J shed 1 base, with 10 bases lying between them. An expansion of CD8+CD57+ cells by flow cytometry had been shown in patients chosen for sequencing. The sample comes from a study of CD8+CD57+ T cells in acquired aplastic anemia. The template used for profiling TCR beta VDJ and CDR3 was genomic DNA. TCRdb used MiXCR to reprocess the reads, holding one entry per CDR3 protein. The table lists 300,000 or so distinct CDR3 sequences, 50% to 65% of them singletons, with 1% to 1.5% in the top ten. The chain recombines TRBV12-3 or TRBV12-4 with TRBJ1-5; TRBD1 is a possible D gene (5 bases). This clonotype originated in a human donor with aplastic anemia. Sample: sorted CD4+, CD8+, or CD8+CD57+ T cells (not recorded which) from PBMCs. CDR3 protein: CASSFGGASNQPQHF. CDR3 DNA: TGTGCCAGCAGTTTTGGGGGAGCGAGCAATCAGCCCCAGCATTTT.